The next 17 T cell receptor beta chains were all read from a single sample in a study of shared clonotypes between healthy human individuals. TCRdb's copy holds only in-frame clones and misses some; the assay was immunoSEQ multiplex PCR. Here the sample spans roughly 530,000 clones, 90% to 96% being singletons. The sequenced sample consisted of naive CD4+ T cells sorted from blood. Subset denoted: CD45RA+ positively selected. Receptors originate from a woman aged 25 to 39 in good health.

The chain carries TRBV10-1 and TRBJ2-2; possibly TRBD2 for D (6 bases). Germline V gene lookup returns CDR1 WNHNN and CDR2 SYGVQD (reference sequence). The CDR3 extends over 15 amino acids. The V and J ends lost 1 base and 3 bases respectively, with 9 bases between them. The CDR3 reads CASSEFAGHTGELFF. The CDR3 region has the DNA TGCGCCAGCAGTGAGTTTGCGGGGCACACCGGGGAGCTGTTTTTT.

This rearrangement joins TRBV28 to TRBJ2-1; 9 positions match TRBD2. CDR1 and CDR2 from the germline V gene are MDHEN and SYDVKM. This CDR3 region has 16 residues. The ends lost 4 bases at V and 4 bases at J; junction bases unmatched: 8. The CDR3: CASSSPGREGYNEQFF. In DNA, the CDR3 is TGTGCCAGCAGTTCCCCTGGGCGGGAGGGGTACAATGAGCAGTTCTTC.

The rearrangement links TRBV14 to TRBJ1-1; D is unclear. Germline values: CDR1 SGHDN, CDR2 FVKESK. This CDR3 comprises 15 residues. Trimming removed 5 bases from V and 0 bases from J, with 13 bases in between. CDR3 nucleotides: TGTGCCAGCAGCTCAGCGGGCGCTTTGAACACTGAAGCTTTCTTT. It translates to CASSSAGALNTEAFF.

V is TRBV4-2 and J is TRBJ1-5, with D unclear. Germline V gene data show CDR1 as LGHNA and CDR2 as YNFKEQ. The V end was cut by 1 base, the J end by 0 bases, with 1 base between. The CDR3 extends over 13 amino acids. The CDR3: CASSQGSNQPQHF. The CDR3 DNA is TGTGCCAGCAGCCAAGGTAGCAATCAGCCCCAGCATTTT.

The chain recombines TRBV15 with TRBJ2-7; 7 bases are a match to TRBD2. The CDR3 loop spans 15 amino acids. V was pared by 0 bases and J by 3 bases, with 5 bases of the junction left unmatched. Looked up from germline, CDR1 is LNHNV and CDR2 is YYDKDF (reference sequence). CDR3 sequence reads: CATSRDRRENYEQYF. For the CDR3, the DNA is TGTGCCACCAGCAGAGATCGGCGGGAGAACTACGAGCAGTACTTC.

The chain combines TRBV7-8 with TRBJ2-7; TRBD1 matches 10 bases. V lost 5 bases, J lost 6 bases, and 13 bases stayed unmatched. Germline V CDR1 and CDR2: SGHVS, FQNEAQ. The CDR3 is made up of 16 amino acids. The CDR3 DNA reads TGTGCCAGCAGCCAAATGTGGGGACAGGGGAGATCCGAGCAGTACTTC. This gives the protein CASSQMWGQGRSEQYF.

The genes are TRBV10-3 and TRBJ1-4; the D gene is possibly TRBD1 (5 bases). Germline CDR1 ENHRY, CDR2 SYGVKD. There are 12 residues in the CDR3. Trimming took 10 bases from V and 5 from J, leaving 11 bases between them. CDR3 bases: TGTGCCACCTTGGGACCCAATGAAAAACTGTTTTTT. It encodes CATLGPNEKLFF.

In this sample, this clone turned up once. The V gene is TRBV10-3, the J gene TRBJ2-3; D remains unclear. Germline CDR1 is ENHRY and CDR2 is SYGVKD. This CDR3 region has 13 residues. Trimming took off 5 bases at V and 4 bases at J, with 10 bases between the two ends. The DNA for the CDR3 is TGTGCCATCAGTCCACTATTACCAGATACGCAGTATTTT. Protein product: CAISPLLPDTQYF.

The rearrangement links TRBV5-1 to TRBJ2-5; tentatively, D is TRBD2 (7 bases). Trimming removed 3 bases at V and 5 bases at J, with 23 bases between. CDR3 length: 17 amino acids. Germline lookup yields CDR1 SGHRS and CDR2 YFSETQ. In DNA form, the CDR3 reads TGCGCCAGCAGCTCGAGCGGGGACACCTCGTCGGGGGAGACCCAGTACTTC. It translates to CASSSSGDTSSGETQYF.

The CDR3 sequence is CASSKTTWYGELFF. The CDR3 region has the DNA TGTGCCAGCAGCAAGACCACTTGGTATGGGGAGCTGTTTTTT. The chain is built from TRBV7-9 and TRBJ2-2, with D unclear. Per germline, CDR1 SEHNR and CDR2 FQNEAQ (reference sequence). Trimming took 5 bases from V and 8 from J, leaving 15 bases between them. This CDR3 is 14 amino acids long. Drawing the rest from reference TRBV7-9 and TRBJ2-2, the complete variable domain is DTGVSQNPRHKITKRGQNVTFRCDPISEHNRLYWYRQTLGQGPEFLTYFQNEAQLEKSRLLSDRFSAERPKGSFSTLEIQRTEQGDSAMYLCASSKTTWYGELFFGEGSRLTVL.

The chain couples TRBV4-1 to TRBJ2-7, with TRBD2 identical over 8 bases. This CDR3 comprises 15 residues. The V gene's germline CDR1 is MGHRA and CDR2 YSYEKL. Trimming removed 1 base from V and 3 bases from J; junction bases left unmatched: 5. CDR3 DNA sequence: TGCGCCAGCAGCCAAGGGGCTAGCGGGCTCTACGAGCAGTACTTC. Translation gives CASSQGASGLYEQYF.

This clone came up once. The rearrangement uses TRBV5-5 and TRBJ1-3; D is uncertain. Germline V gives CDR1 SGHKS, CDR2 YYEKEE (reference sequence). This CDR3 contains 14 residues. The V and J ends lost 1 base and 0 bases respectively, with 5 bases between them. CDR3 nucleotide sequence: TGTGCCAGCAGCTTGCAACCCTCTGGAAACACCATATATTTT. Amino acids: CASSLQPSGNTIYF.

This sequence joins TRBV10-3 and TRBJ1-1, with 10 positions matching TRBD1. This CDR3 is 13 amino acids long. CDR1 and CDR2 from the germline V gene are ENHRY and SYGVKD. V dropped 5 bases and J dropped 8; count of bases not matched to a gene: 5. The CDR3 DNA sequence: TGTGCCATCAGTACGGACAGGGGGGAAGAAGCTTTCTTT. Residues: CAISTDRGEEAFF.

V and J are TRBV27 and TRBJ1-4; perhaps TRBD1 as D (6 bases). The CDR3 loop spans 14 amino acids. Germline CDR1 MNHEY, CDR2 SMNVEV (reference sequence). Trimming stripped 7 bases from V and 7 bases from J, with 16 bases between. The CDR3 protein is CASNARQDSEKLFF. The CDR3 nucleotides read TGTGCCAGCAACGCCCGACAGGATAGTGAAAAACTGTTTTTT.

J is TRBJ2-1 and V is TRBV19; 12 positions match TRBD2. V gave up 6 bases and J gave up 1 base; unmatched junction bases: 1. The CDR3 runs 15 residues. Germline V gene data show CDR1 as LNHDA and CDR2 as SQIVND (reference sequence). The chain's CDR3 is CASRLAGGSYNEQFF. Here the CDR3 DNA reads TGTGCCAGTAGGCTAGCGGGAGGGTCCTACAATGAGCAGTTCTTC.

The chain joins TRBV7-2 to TRBJ1-3; no clear D. The germline V and J ends were trimmed by 3 bases and 2 bases, with 14 bases remaining between them. CDR1 and CDR2 from the germline V gene are SGHTA and FQGNSA. CDR3 length: 16 residues. The CDR3 sequence is CASSLAGIGAGNTIYF. The CDR3 DNA reads TGTGCCAGCAGCTTGGCGGGGATCGGAGCTGGAAACACCATATATTTT. Looking up the rest from reference TRBV7-2 and TRBJ1-3 gives the full variable domain: GAGVSQSPSNKVTEKGKDVELRCDPISGHTALYWYRQSLGQGLEFLIYFQGNSAPDKSGLPSDRFSAERTGGSVSTLTIQRTQQEDSAVYLCASSLAGIGAGNTIYFGEGSWLTVV.

V is TRBV28 and J is TRBJ2-3; D is unclear. Germline CDR1 is MDHEN and CDR2 is SYDVKM. The V end was cut by 5 bases, the J end by 4 bases, with 7 bases between. The CDR3 is 12 residues long. The CDR3 nucleotides read TGTGCCAGCAGTGCACAGCCAGATACGCAGTATTTT. Protein: CASSAQPDTQYF.